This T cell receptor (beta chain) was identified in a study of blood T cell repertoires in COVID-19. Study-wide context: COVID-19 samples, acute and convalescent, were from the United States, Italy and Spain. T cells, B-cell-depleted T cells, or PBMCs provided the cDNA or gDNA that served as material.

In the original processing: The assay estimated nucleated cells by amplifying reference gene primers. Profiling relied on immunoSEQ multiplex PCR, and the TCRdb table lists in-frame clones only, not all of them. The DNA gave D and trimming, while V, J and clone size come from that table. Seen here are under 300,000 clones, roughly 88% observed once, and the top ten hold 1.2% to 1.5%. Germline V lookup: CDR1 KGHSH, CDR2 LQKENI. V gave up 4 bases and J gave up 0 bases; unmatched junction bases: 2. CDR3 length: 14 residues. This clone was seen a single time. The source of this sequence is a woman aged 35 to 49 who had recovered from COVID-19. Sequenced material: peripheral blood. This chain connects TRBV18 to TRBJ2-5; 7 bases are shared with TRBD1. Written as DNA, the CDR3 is TGTGCCAGCTCACTGGGACAGCACCAAGAGACCCAGTACTTC. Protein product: CASSLGQHQETQYF.